These 32 T cell receptor beta chains came from one sample sequenced in a study of beta chain features in type 1 diabetes. Expressed TCRB transcripts were sequenced, since all the RNA that had been isolated was reverse transcribed. Profiled with immunoSEQ multiplex PCR; TCRdb holds only in-frame clones, not every one. The sample includes around 430,000 clones, about 29% of them seen just once. Sequenced: naive CD4+ T cells from blood. These receptors all come from a young man in good health.

This rearrangement joins TRBV9 to TRBJ2-1, with D perhaps TRBD2 (5 bases). The germline gives CDR1 SGDLS, CDR2 YYNGEE. The V end was cut by 4 bases, the J end by 0 bases, with 20 bases between. This CDR3 contains 18 residues. CDR3: CASSSPSGIGDSYNEQFF. CDR3 nucleotide sequence: TGTGCCAGCAGCTCCCCCTCGGGCATCGGGGACTCCTACAATGAGCAGTTCTTC.

This rearrangement joins TRBV7-9 to TRBJ2-7; 7 nucleotides align to TRBD2. The V segment lost 5 bases and the J segment 6 bases; nucleotides outside the gene matches: 7. Germline V gene data show CDR1 as SEHNR and CDR2 as FQNEAQ (reference sequence). CDR3 length: 13 residues. CDR3 DNA: TGTGCCAGCAGCCCTCCTAGCGGATCCGAGCAGTACTTC. Protein sequence: CASSPPSGSEQYF.

This chain uses TRBV7-2 with TRBJ1-2, with 9 bases lining up with TRBD1. V gave up 5 bases and J gave up 5 bases; unmatched junction bases: 6. The CDR3 covers 14 residues. Germline V CDR1 and CDR2: SGHTA, FQGNSA. In DNA form, the CDR3 reads TGTGCCAGCAGCCCCTGGACAGGGGTTTATGGCTACACCTTC. This gives the protein CASSPWTGVYGYTF.

This clone was recorded a few times. The sample contains more than one DNA sequence encoding this CDR3. The genes are TRBV30 and TRBJ1-1; the D is unclear. With 5 bases removed from V and 3 bases from J, the gap between germline ends came to 13 bases. This CDR3 has 13 amino acids. Germline V gives CDR1 GTSNPN, CDR2 SVGIG (reference sequence). The CDR3 DNA sequence: TGTGCCTGGTCAGCCGGCGGGTACACTGAAGCTTTCTTT. Translating it yields CAWSAGGYTEAFF.

A word on this clone: This sample also contains other DNA sequences that code for the same CDR3. This sequence joins TRBV9 and TRBJ2-2, with TRBD1 matching 9 bases. This CDR3 has 16 residues. Germline CDR1 and CDR2: SGDLS and YYNGEE. J gave up 0 bases and V 4 bases, and 4 bases lay outside the gene matches. The chain's CDR3 is CASSPRTGANTGELFF. The CDR3 nucleotides are TGTGCCAGCAGCCCACGGACAGGGGCGAACACCGGGGAGCTGTTTTTT.

This chain connects TRBV5-6 to TRBJ1-1; D gene uncertain. Trimming removed 4 bases at V and 3 bases at J, with 10 bases between. This CDR3 contains 13 residues. Germline V lookup: CDR1 SGHDT, CDR2 YYEEEE. The CDR3 reads CASSRIGYTEAFF. CDR3 DNA: TGTGCCAGCAGCCGCATCGGGTACACTGAAGCTTTCTTT.

V and J are TRBV15 and TRBJ2-3; no clear D. Germline V gene lookup returns CDR1 LNHNV and CDR2 YYDKDF (reference sequence). The CDR3 has 15 amino acids. The ends were cut back, 1 base at V and 3 bases at J, with 11 bases in the middle. CDR3 DNA: TGTGCCACCAGCAGAGGCGGTCTCGGAACAGATACGCAGTATTTT. Translating it yields CATSRGGLGTDTQYF.

This clone showed up just a few times. V and J are TRBV30 and TRBJ2-7, with a weak D call TRBD1 (6 bases). Germline CDR1 GTSNPN, CDR2 SVGIG (reference sequence). This CDR3 has 12 amino acids. V lost 2 bases and J 3 bases, leaving 8 bases between the germline ends. CDR3 residues: CAWSTGRYEQYF. The DNA for the CDR3 is TGTGCCTGGAGTACAGGGCGCTACGAGCAGTACTTC.

V usage is TRBV30 and J usage is TRBJ2-7, with 9 bases fitting TRBD2. The germline V gene encodes CDR1 GTSNPN and CDR2 SVGIG (reference sequence). The CDR3 is 15 residues long. Trimming at V came to 4 bases and at J to 0 bases, leaving 7 bases not matched to a gene. CDR3 in amino acids: CAWNKGLAHSYEQYF. The CDR3 DNA reads TGTGCCTGGAATAAGGGACTAGCTCACTCCTACGAGCAGTACTTC.

The chain combines TRBV30 with TRBJ2-4; D remains unclear. The V end lost 1 base, the J end lost 7 bases, and 14 bases lay between the germline ends. The CDR3 is 14 amino acids. Per germline, CDR1 GTSNPN and CDR2 SVGIG (reference sequence). The CDR3 nucleotides are TGTGCCTGGAGTGAGGGAACAGTCAGTAACATTCAGTACTTC. Protein product: CAWSEGTVSNIQYF.

The J gene is TRBJ2-5, the V gene TRBV7-6; D is possibly TRBD1 or TRBD2 (5 bases each). This CDR3 is built from 16 residues. V lost 5 bases and J lost 2, with 18 bases in between. In germline, CDR1 is SGHVS, CDR2 FNYEAQ. The CDR3 region is CASSRAVWDGQETQYF. The CDR3 nucleotides are TGTGCCAGCAGCCGGGCAGTATGGGACGGACAAGAGACCCAGTACTTC.

In its sample, this clone was seen a few times. This chain uses TRBV4-2 with TRBJ2-7, with 9 bases lining up with TRBD1. The V and J ends lost 1 base and 2 bases, in that order; junction bases with no gene match: 6. CDR3 size: 16 residues. CDR1 LGHNA and CDR2 YNFKEQ come from the germline V gene. The CDR3, as DNA: TGTGCCAGCAGCCAAGGGGGACAGGGATTCACCTACGAGCAGTACTTC. Protein product: CASSQGGQGFTYEQYF.

This clone was observed a few times. The rearrangement joins TRBV20-1 to TRBJ1-1, with D hard to call. Germline values: CDR1 DFQATT, CDR2 SNEGSKA (reference sequence). The CDR3 loop spans 11 amino acids. V dropped 6 bases and J dropped 1 base, with 6 bases sitting between them. CDR3 nucleotides: TGCAGTGCAGAGGAGAACACTGAAGCTTTCTTT. Translated, it gives CSAEENTEAFF.

In its sample, this clone was seen a few times. The V gene is TRBV5-4, the J gene TRBJ2-1; D possibly corresponds to TRBD2 (5 bases). Trimming shortened V by 6 bases and J by 5 bases, and 12 bases separated the two germline ends. The CDR3 is 13 amino acids. Germline V lookup: CDR1 SGHNT, CDR2 YYREEE (reference sequence). The CDR3 sequence is CASTTSGNNEQFF. Written as DNA, the CDR3 is TGTGCCAGCACCACGTCGGGGAACAATGAGCAGTTCTTC. Full variable domain (rest looked up from reference TRBV5-4 and TRBJ2-1): ETGVTQSPTHLIKTRGQQVTLRCSSQSGHNTVSWYQQALGQGPQFIFQYYREEENGRGNFPPRFSGLQFPNYSSELNVNALELDDSALYLCASTTSGNNEQFFGPGTRLTVL.

In its sample, this clone was seen a few times. The V and J genes are TRBV29-1 and TRBJ1-2; D gene unclear. The CDR3 length is 15 residues. The ends were cut back, 4 bases at V and 1 base at J, with 16 bases in the middle. Germline V gene data show CDR1 as SQVTM and CDR2 as ANQGSEA. The CDR3 here is CSVVSREGNNYGYTF. The CDR3 coding sequence is TGCAGCGTTGTGTCGCGGGAAGGGAATAACTATGGCTACACCTTC.

J is TRBJ1-2 and V is TRBV30; D is possibly TRBD1 (6 bases). CDR3 length: 13 residues. V was pared by 3 bases and J by 4 bases, with 12 bases between. Per germline, CDR1 GTSNPN and CDR2 SVGIG (reference sequence). The CDR3: CAWSPRTAYGYTF. CDR3 sequence (DNA): TGTGCCTGGAGCCCCCGGACAGCCTATGGCTACACCTTC. Supplemented by reference TRBV30 and TRBJ1-2, the full variable domain reads SQTIHQWPATLVQPVGSPLSLECTVEGTSNPNLYWYRQAAGRGLQLLFYSVGIGQISSEVPQNLSASRPQDRQFILSSKKLLLSDSGFYLCAWSPRTAYGYTFGSGTRLTVV.

The chain joins TRBV4-1 to TRBJ2-3; 11 bases fit TRBD2. The V gene's germline CDR1 is MGHRA and CDR2 YSYEKL. The CDR3 contains 19 residues. Unmatched junction bases numbered 9, after V lost 0 bases and J lost 1 base. CDR3 DNA: TGCGCCAGCAGCCAAGATTCTGTAGGACTAGCGGGCCGCACAGATACGCAGTATTTT. It encodes CASSQDSVGLAGRTDTQYF.

The V call is TRBV13, the J call TRBJ2-7; no clear D gene. V lost 0 bases and J 5 bases, leaving 5 bases between the germline ends. The CDR3 loop spans 12 amino acids. Per the germline V gene, CDR1 is PRHDT and CDR2 is FYEKMQ (reference sequence). The CDR3 coding sequence is TGTGCCAGCAGCTTAGGGGACCACGAGCAGTACTTC. Protein sequence: CASSLGDHEQYF.

This clone was found a few times. This chain joins TRBV5-6 and TRBJ1-1; no reliable D call. Germline V CDR1 and CDR2: SGHDT, YYEEEE. V lost 5 bases and J 1 base, leaving 9 bases between the germline ends. The CDR3 runs to 13 residues. CDR3 sequence reads: CASSALGNTEAFF. Written as DNA, the CDR3 is TGTGCCAGCAGTGCCTTGGGGAACACTGAAGCTTTCTTT.

The table lists this clone with a few counts. The chain combines TRBV15 with TRBJ1-4; D is unclear. Germline V gene sequence: CDR1 LNHNV, CDR2 YYDKDF (reference sequence). The V end was cut by 0 bases, the J end by 8 bases, with 13 bases between. This CDR3 contains 15 residues. This CDR3 is CATSREAGGREKLFF. Written as DNA, the CDR3 is TGTGCCACCAGCAGAGAGGCCGGTGGGAGGGAAAAACTGTTTTTT.

The J gene is TRBJ2-5, the V gene TRBV9, with D perhaps given as TRBD1 or TRBD2 (5 bases each). Trimming removed 1 base from V and 5 bases from J, with 9 bases in between. This CDR3 contains 13 residues. The germline gives CDR1 SGDLS, CDR2 YYNGEE. Here the CDR3 reads CASSVMGVETQYF. In nucleotides, the CDR3 is TGTGCCAGCAGCGTAATGGGGGTGGAGACCCAGTACTTC.

The V gene is TRBV15, the J gene TRBJ1-2; D is unclear. V was shortened by 0 bases and J by 4 bases, with 3 bases between the two germline ends. In germline, CDR1 is LNHNV, CDR2 YYDKDF (reference sequence). This CDR3 contains 12 residues. DNA for the CDR3: TGTGCCACCAGCAGAGATAGCTATGGCTACACCTTC. Translation: CATSRDSYGYTF.

CDR3 sequence reads: CASFRTGSYTEAFF. In nucleotides, the CDR3 is TGTGCCAGCTTCAGGACAGGGTCGTACACTGAAGCTTTCTTT. This chain links TRBV7-2 with TRBJ1-1, with TRBD1 matching 8 bases. V was pared by 8 bases and J by 3 bases, with 8 bases of the junction left unmatched. Germline CDR1 and CDR2: SGHTA and FQGNSA. The CDR3 contains 14 residues.

The sample holds a few counts of this clone. This chain connects TRBV28 to TRBJ2-1; weak D call: TRBD1 (5 bases). The CDR3 sequence is 16 residues long. Per germline, CDR1 MDHEN and CDR2 SYDVKM. V lost 5 bases to trimming and J lost 5 bases, with 19 bases between them. CDR3: CASSLPSTGLDNEQFF. The CDR3 nucleotides are TGTGCCAGCAGTCTACCCTCTACAGGATTGGACAATGAGCAGTTCTTC.

The rearrangement links TRBV5-1 to TRBJ2-5; 10 bases agree with TRBD2. Germline lookup yields CDR1 SGHRS and CDR2 YFSETQ. V shed 4 bases and J 5 bases; nucleotides not matched to a gene: 5. CDR3 length: 14 amino acids. This chain's CDR3 is CASSASGRAETQYF. In nucleotides, the CDR3 is TGCGCCAGCAGCGCCAGCGGGAGGGCTGAGACCCAGTACTTC.

This chain links TRBV29-1 with TRBJ2-3; the match to TRBD2 covers 12 bases. V was clipped by 6 bases and J by 6 bases; unmatched bases: 7. Germline loops: CDR1 SQVTM, CDR2 ANQGSEA. This CDR3 comprises 14 residues. CDR3 coding DNA: TGCAGCGTCGGACTAGCGGGAAACAGGGATACGCAGTATTTT. This codes for CSVGLAGNRDTQYF.

J is TRBJ2-5 and V is TRBV5-1; 8 bases are a match to TRBD1. This CDR3 comprises 13 residues. V lost 2 bases to trimming and J lost 4 bases; unmatched junction nucleotides: 1. From germline, CDR1 is SGHRS and CDR2 YFSETQ. The CDR3, as DNA: TGCGCCAGCAGCTTTGGACAGGGAGAGACCCAGTACTTC. It specifies CASSFGQGETQYF.

The chain has TRBV25-1 and TRBJ2-1; D gene uncertain. Between the trimmed V and J ends, which lost 9 bases and 2 bases, there was a span of 11 bases. This CDR3 has 13 residues. CDR1 and CDR2 from the germline V gene are MGHDK and SYGVNS. CDR3 in DNA: TGTGCCAGTTGTGAAAGGGCCTACAATGAGCAGTTCTTC. It encodes CASCERAYNEQFF.

The chain is built from TRBV10-3 and TRBJ2-7, with D tentatively TRBD2 (5 bases). The CDR3 is 14 amino acids. V lost 6 bases to trimming and J lost 0 bases, with 12 bases between them. In germline, CDR1 is ENHRY, CDR2 SYGVKD. The CDR3 protein is CAIRTDFLSYEQYF. CDR3 nucleotides: TGTGCCATCAGGACGGACTTCCTCTCCTACGAGCAGTACTTC.

This clone was picked up a small number of times. The gene calls are TRBV6-5 and TRBJ2-7, with 11 bases identical to TRBD2. CDR3 length equals 16 residues. In germline, CDR1 is MNHEY, CDR2 SVGAGI. Trimming at V came to 6 bases and at J to 0 bases, leaving 7 bases not matched to a gene. CDR3 sequence: CASRYLAGGLSYEQYF. The CDR3 DNA sequence: TGTGCCAGCAGGTACCTAGCGGGAGGTCTCTCCTACGAGCAGTACTTC.

This clone turned up a few times. The genes are TRBV10-3 and TRBJ2-7; the D gene is possibly TRBD2 (6 bases). V gave up 8 bases and J gave up 3 bases, with 14 bases separating them. The CDR3 has 13 residues. The V gene's germline CDR1 is ENHRY and CDR2 SYGVKD. DNA of the CDR3: TGTGCCATCTCGCGGGATGTGGGCTACGAGCAGTACTTC. Translated: CAISRDVGYEQYF.

This clone was detected a few times. J is TRBJ2-5 and V is TRBV5-6; TRBD2 aligns across 11 bases. The V and J ends lost 1 base and 5 bases, in that order; junction bases with no gene match: 1. The CDR3 is 14 amino acids. CDR1 and CDR2 (germline): SGHDT, YYEEEE. CDR3 DNA sequence: TGTGCCAGCAGCTTGACTAGCGGGAGTGAGACCCAGTACTTC. This sequence encodes CASSLTSGSETQYF.